One TCR beta chain is described in this entry. The CDR3 runs to 15 residues. V lost 2 bases and J 5 bases, leaving 15 bases between the germline ends. Germline CDR1 and CDR2: SEHNR and FQNEAQ (reference sequence). Patients at the Seattle site were enrolled during active infection and followed longitudinally. Some clones are missing from TCRdb's copy, which holds only in-frame ones; the method was immunoSEQ multiplex PCR. The sample includes 120,000 to 150,000 clones, approximately 92% of them seen just once. This sample was included in a study of blood T cell repertoires in COVID-19. The J gene is TRBJ1-1, the V gene TRBV7-9; tentatively, D is TRBD1 (5 bases). The specimen was peripheral blood. This receptor was obtained from a man younger than 35 with COVID-19, enrolled during active disease. The CDR3 loop is CASSLYRGELTEAFF. The CDR3 DNA reads TGTGCCAGCAGCTTATATCGGGGGGAGTTGACTGAAGCTTTCTTT.